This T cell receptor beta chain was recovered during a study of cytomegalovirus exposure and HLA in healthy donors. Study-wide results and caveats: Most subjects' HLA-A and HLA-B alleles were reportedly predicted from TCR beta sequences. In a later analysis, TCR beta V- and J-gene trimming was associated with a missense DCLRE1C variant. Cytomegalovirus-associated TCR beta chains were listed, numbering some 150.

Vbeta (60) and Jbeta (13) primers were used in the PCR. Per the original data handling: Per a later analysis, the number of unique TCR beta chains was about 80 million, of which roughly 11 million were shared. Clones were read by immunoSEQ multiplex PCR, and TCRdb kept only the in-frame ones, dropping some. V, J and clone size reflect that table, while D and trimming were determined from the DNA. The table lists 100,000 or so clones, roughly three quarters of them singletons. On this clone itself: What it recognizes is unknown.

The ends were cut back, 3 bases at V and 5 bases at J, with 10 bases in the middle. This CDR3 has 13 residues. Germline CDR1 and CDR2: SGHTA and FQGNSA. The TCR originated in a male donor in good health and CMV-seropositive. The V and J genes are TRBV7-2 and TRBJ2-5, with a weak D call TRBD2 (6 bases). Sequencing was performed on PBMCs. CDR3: CASSFSGRETQYF. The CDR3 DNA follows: TGTGCCAGCAGCTTTTCAGGGAGGGAGACCCAGTACTTC.